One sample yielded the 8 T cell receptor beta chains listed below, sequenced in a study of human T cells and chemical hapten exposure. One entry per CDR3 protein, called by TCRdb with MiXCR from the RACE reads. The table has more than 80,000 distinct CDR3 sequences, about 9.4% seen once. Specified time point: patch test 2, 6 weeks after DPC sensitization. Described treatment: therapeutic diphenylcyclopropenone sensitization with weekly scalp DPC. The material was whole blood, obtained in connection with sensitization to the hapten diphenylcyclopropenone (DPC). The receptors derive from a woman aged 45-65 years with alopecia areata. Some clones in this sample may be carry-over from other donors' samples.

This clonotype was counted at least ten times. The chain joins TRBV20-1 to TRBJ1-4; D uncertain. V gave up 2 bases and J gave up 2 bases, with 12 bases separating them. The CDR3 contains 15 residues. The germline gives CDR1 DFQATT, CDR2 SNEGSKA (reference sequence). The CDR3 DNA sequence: TGCAGTGCTAGACAGGCAGGAGGGACTAATGAAAAACTGTTTTTT. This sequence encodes CSARQAGGTNEKLFF.

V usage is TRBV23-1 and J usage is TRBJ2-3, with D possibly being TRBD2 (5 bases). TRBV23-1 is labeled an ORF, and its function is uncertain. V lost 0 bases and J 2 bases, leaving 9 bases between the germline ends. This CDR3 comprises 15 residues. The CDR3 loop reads CASSQSNGNTDTQYF. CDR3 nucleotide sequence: TGCGCCAGCAGTCAATCGAACGGGAACACAGATACGCAGTATTTT.

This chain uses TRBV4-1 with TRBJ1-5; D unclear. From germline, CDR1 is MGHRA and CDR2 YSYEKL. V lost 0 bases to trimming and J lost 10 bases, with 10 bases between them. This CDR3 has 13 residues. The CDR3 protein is CASSQDQDAPQHF. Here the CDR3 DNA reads TGCGCCAGCAGCCAAGATCAGGACGCCCCCCAGCATTTT.

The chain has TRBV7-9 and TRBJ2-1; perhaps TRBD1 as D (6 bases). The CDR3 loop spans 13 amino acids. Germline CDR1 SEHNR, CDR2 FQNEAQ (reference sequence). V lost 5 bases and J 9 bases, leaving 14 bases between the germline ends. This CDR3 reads CASSVNRDLEQFF. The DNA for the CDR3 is TGTGCCAGCAGCGTTAACAGGGATCTTGAGCAGTTCTTC.

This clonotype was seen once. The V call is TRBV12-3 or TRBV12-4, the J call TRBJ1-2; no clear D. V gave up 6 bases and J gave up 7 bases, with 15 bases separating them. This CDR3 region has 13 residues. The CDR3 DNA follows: TGTGCCAGCAGCCTAAGGGATTCAAGTGGCTACACCTTC. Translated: CASSLRDSSGYTF.

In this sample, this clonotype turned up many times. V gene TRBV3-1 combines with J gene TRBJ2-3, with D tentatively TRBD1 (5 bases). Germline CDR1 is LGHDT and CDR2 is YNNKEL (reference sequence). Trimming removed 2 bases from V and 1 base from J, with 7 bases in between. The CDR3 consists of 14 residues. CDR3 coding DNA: TGTGCCAGCAGCCAAAGGGGCGGCACAGATACGCAGTATTTT. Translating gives CASSQRGGTDTQYF.

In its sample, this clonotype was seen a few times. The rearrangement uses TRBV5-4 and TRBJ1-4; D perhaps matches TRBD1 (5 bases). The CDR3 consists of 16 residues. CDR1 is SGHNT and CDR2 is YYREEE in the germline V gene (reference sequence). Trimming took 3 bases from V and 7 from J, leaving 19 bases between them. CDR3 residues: CASSYTGLTKSEKLFF. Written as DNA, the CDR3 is TGTGCCAGCAGCTATACGGGACTCACCAAGAGTGAAAAACTGTTTTTT.

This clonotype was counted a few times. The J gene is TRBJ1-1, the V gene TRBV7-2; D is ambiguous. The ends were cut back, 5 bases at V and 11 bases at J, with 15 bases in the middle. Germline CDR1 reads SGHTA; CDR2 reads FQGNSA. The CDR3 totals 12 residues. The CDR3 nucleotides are TGTGCCAGCAGCCCCAATGCCCTCGGGGCTTTCTTT. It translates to CASSPNALGAFF.